The next 32 T cell receptor beta chains were all read from a single sample in a study of human T cells and chemical hapten exposure. Time point defined: patch test 3, about 24 weeks after DPC sensitization. Treatment meaning: therapeutic diphenylcyclopropenone sensitization with weekly scalp DPC. TCRdb called the RACE reads again in MiXCR, with one record for every CDR3 protein. Of about 200,000 distinct CDR3 sequences in the sample, 24% are singletons; the top ten hold roughly 2.3%. This sample comprised whole blood, obtained in connection with sensitization to the hapten diphenylcyclopropenone (DPC). These receptors were taken from a woman in her thirties or forties with alopecia areata. Some clones in this sample may be carry-over from other donors' samples.

This clonotype was found many times. V gene TRBV20-1 combines with J gene TRBJ1-6, with a tentative D call TRBD1 (5 bases). Germline V CDR1 and CDR2: DFQATT, SNEGSKA (reference sequence). Trimming stripped 6 bases from V and 0 bases from J, with 12 bases between. The CDR3 covers 15 residues. The CDR3 loop is CSAPGGSSYNSPLHF. The CDR3 DNA sequence: TGCAGTGCCCCCGGGGGGAGCTCCTATAATTCACCCCTCCACTTT.

This sequence joins TRBV12-3 or TRBV12-4 and TRBJ2-5; D may be TRBD2 (6 bases). The germline V and J ends were trimmed by 4 bases and 3 bases, with 15 bases remaining between them. This CDR3 has 15 amino acids. The CDR3 DNA sequence: TGTGCCAGCAGTTCGGGAGAGAGGGAAAAAGAGACCCAGTACTTC. This encodes CASSSGEREKETQYF.

This clonotype has only a few counts. The J gene is TRBJ1-5, the V gene TRBV12-3 or TRBV12-4, with TRBD1 matching over 8 bases. This CDR3 comprises 14 residues. V dropped 5 bases and J dropped 5; count of bases not matched to a gene: 5. The CDR3 sequence is CASSPGTGHQPQHF. CDR3 DNA sequence: TGTGCCAGCAGTCCGGGGACAGGCCATCAGCCCCAGCATTTT.

Ten or more counts support this clonotype. This chain connects TRBV6-5 to TRBJ1-1, with D tentatively TRBD1 (5 bases). CDR3 length: 15 residues. CDR1 MNHEY and CDR2 SVGAGI come from the germline V gene. Trimming stripped 0 bases from V and 1 base from J, with 9 bases between. Here the CDR3 DNA reads TGTGCCAGCAGTTACTCGAACAGGCAGAACACTGAAGCTTTCTTT. Amino acid sequence: CASSYSNRQNTEAFF.

The V and J genes are TRBV3-1 and TRBJ2-3; D is unresolved. V lost 2 bases and J lost 6, with 9 bases in between. The CDR3 covers 13 residues. Germline V gives CDR1 LGHDT, CDR2 YNNKEL (reference sequence). The CDR3 nucleotides are TGTGCCAGCAGCCAAAGGTACAAGGATACGCAGTATTTT. Its protein product is CASSQRYKDTQYF.

V and J are TRBV9 and TRBJ1-1; D unresolved. The CDR3 loop spans 13 amino acids. The V gene lost 0 bases and the J gene lost 5 bases, with 8 bases spanning the gap. Germline V gene data show CDR1 as SGDLS and CDR2 as YYNGEE. CDR3 coding DNA: TGTGCCAGCAGCGTAGACGTTGGGACTGAAGCTTTCTTT. Translating it yields CASSVDVGTEAFF.

This chain connects TRBV20-1 to TRBJ2-7, with D perhaps TRBD2 (5 bases). Trimming cost V 6 bases and J 4 bases, with 16 bases left between them. CDR3 length equals 13 residues. The germline gives CDR1 DFQATT, CDR2 SNEGSKA (reference sequence). This chain's CDR3 is CSASEEVEYEQYF. The CDR3 DNA sequence: TGCAGTGCATCCGAGGAGGTGGAGTACGAGCAGTACTTC.

This clonotype has only a few counts. This chain uses TRBV29-1 with TRBJ2-5; D tentatively reads TRBD1 or TRBD2 (5 bases each). Trimming pared 3 bases from V and 1 base from J, leaving 9 bases between. The CDR3 consists of 13 residues. The germline CDR1 and CDR2 sequences are SQVTM and ANQGSEA. The CDR3 protein is CSVEGRFQETQYF. The DNA for the CDR3 is TGCAGCGTTGAGGGACGGTTCCAAGAGACCCAGTACTTC. The full variable domain, its missing parts supplied by reference TRBV29-1 and TRBJ2-5, is SAVISQKPSRDICQRGTSLTIQCQVDSQVTMMFWYRQQPGQSLTLIATANQGSEATYESGFVIDKFPISRPNLTFSTLTVSNMSPEDSSIYLCSVEGRFQETQYFGPGTRLLVL.

The chain uses TRBV20-1 and TRBJ1-1; weak D call: TRBD1 (6 bases). CDR3 length equals 14 residues. The germline V gene encodes CDR1 DFQATT and CDR2 SNEGSKA (reference sequence). V was trimmed by 5 bases and J by 1 base, leaving 14 bases between them. CDR3 in amino acids: CSAEPGHRNTEAFF. CDR3 nucleotide sequence: TGCAGTGCTGAGCCGGGACACCGGAACACTGAAGCTTTCTTT.

The chain employs TRBV12-3 or TRBV12-4 and TRBJ2-3; a possible D gene is TRBD1 (5 bases). This CDR3 has 15 amino acids. The ends were cut back, 2 bases at V and 2 bases at J, with 11 bases in the middle. For the CDR3, the DNA is TGTGCCAGCAGTTTACGGATAGGGGACACAGATACGCAGTATTTT. This gives the protein CASSLRIGDTDTQYF.

The chain links TRBV10-3 to TRBJ1-5; no reliable D call. The CDR3 covers 13 residues. The germline V gene has CDR1 ENHRY and CDR2 SYGVKD. Trimming pared 0 bases from V and 7 bases from J, leaving 7 bases between. This chain's CDR3 is CAISESLGQPQHF. DNA for the CDR3: TGTGCCATCAGTGAGTCGTTGGGACAGCCCCAGCATTTT.

V usage is TRBV29-1 and J usage is TRBJ1-1; D is possibly TRBD1 (5 bases). Trimming stripped 4 bases from V and 6 bases from J, with 15 bases between. The CDR3 extends over 13 amino acids. Germline assignment: CDR1 SQVTM and CDR2 ANQGSEA. CDR3 coding DNA: TGCAGCGTTGCACAGGTGCCTCGGGCTGAAGCTTTCTTT. It specifies CSVAQVPRAEAFF.

This chain connects TRBV7-8 to TRBJ2-5; the match to TRBD2 covers 8 bases. Germline CDR1 reads SGHVS; CDR2 reads FQNEAQ. The CDR3 is 15 residues long. V was clipped by 3 bases and J by 5 bases; unmatched bases: 8. This CDR3 reads CASSFHQREWETQYF. The CDR3 nucleotides are TGTGCCAGCAGCTTTCACCAGCGGGAGTGGGAGACCCAGTACTTC.

This clonotype was seen more than once but under ten times. This rearrangement joins TRBV28 to TRBJ2-3; D unclear. This CDR3 has 14 residues. Germline-derived CDR1 and CDR2 are MDHEN and SYDVKM. Trimming left V 3 bases short and J 5 bases short, with 12 bases between. This CDR3 reads CASSFPTTRDTQYF. In DNA, the CDR3 is TGTGCCAGCAGTTTTCCCACGACCCGAGATACGCAGTATTTT.

The CDR3 spells CASSTRQNTDTQYF. Written as DNA, the CDR3 is TGCGCCAGCAGCACCCGACAGAACACAGATACGCAGTATTTT. This chain connects TRBV5-1 to TRBJ2-3; a possible D gene is TRBD1 (5 bases). V was clipped by 4 bases and J by 2 bases, with 11 bases between them. The germline CDR1 and CDR2 sequences are SGHRS and YFSETQ. The length of the CDR3 is 14 residues.

This chain joins TRBV28 and TRBJ2-7; 8 bases are shared with TRBD2. V was pared by 5 bases and J by 6 bases, with 9 bases of the junction left unmatched. Germline CDR1 MDHEN, CDR2 SYDVKM. The CDR3 sequence is 14 residues long. The chain's CDR3 is CASSTGTRIAEQYF. CDR3 nucleotides: TGTGCCAGCAGTACCGGGACTAGGATCGCCGAGCAGTACTTC. Using reference TRBV28 and TRBJ2-7 for the parts outside the CDR3, the full variable domain is DVKVTQSSRYLVKRTGEKVFLECVQDMDHENMFWYRQDPGLGLRLIYFSYDVKMKEKGDIPEGYSVSREKKERFSLILESASTNQTSMYLCASSTGTRIAEQYFGPGTRLTVT.

This clonotype has at least ten counts. The genes are TRBV5-4 and TRBJ1-1, with unresolved D. V was cut by 3 bases and J by 0 bases, with 12 bases left in between. The V gene's germline CDR1 is SGHNT and CDR2 YYREEE (reference sequence). CDR3 size: 15 residues. In DNA, the CDR3 is TGTGCCAGCAGCTCCGTTAATACACTGAACACTGAAGCTTTCTTT. As protein: CASSSVNTLNTEAFF.

In nucleotides, the CDR3 is TGTGCCAGCCGCGCTGGCGTTAGAGGGGAAGGGGAGACCCAGTACTTC. Its protein is CASRAGVRGEGETQYF. The gene calls are TRBV7-2 and TRBJ2-5; D may correspond to TRBD1 or TRBD2 (5 bases each). Trimming cost V 8 bases and J 5 bases, with 24 bases left between them. The germline V gene encodes CDR1 SGHTA and CDR2 FQGNSA. The CDR3 loop spans 16 amino acids.

The rearrangement links TRBV29-1 to TRBJ2-3, with 11 bases matching TRBD2. CDR1 is SQVTM, CDR2 ANQGSEA, per germline. The trim removed 6 bases at V and 1 base at J, leaving 3 bases unmatched. CDR3 length: 14 residues. The CDR3, as DNA: TGCAGCGTAGCGGGACTAGCGGGCACAGATACGCAGTATTTT. It is translated as CSVAGLAGTDTQYF.

This clonotype was counted a few times. The rearrangement uses TRBV5-1 and TRBJ2-5; D is tentatively TRBD1 or TRBD2 (5 bases each). The V end was cut by 0 bases, the J end by 2 bases, with 14 bases between. Germline CDR1 reads SGHRS; CDR2 reads YFSETQ. The CDR3 extends over 16 amino acids. The CDR3 region is CASSLGGIGNQETQYF. CDR3 DNA sequence: TGCGCCAGCAGCTTGGGGGGGATAGGGAATCAAGAGACCCAGTACTTC.

This clonotype has a handful of counts. The rearrangement links TRBV7-2 to TRBJ1-4; perhaps TRBD1 as D (5 bases). CDR1 and CDR2 from the germline V gene are SGHTA and FQGNSA. Trimming took off 3 bases at V and 8 bases at J, with 13 bases between the two ends. The CDR3 extends over 14 amino acids. The CDR3 spells CASSFGTRGEKLFF. In DNA, the CDR3 is TGTGCCAGCAGCTTCGGGACCAGAGGAGAAAAACTGTTTTTT.

This chain links TRBV4-1 with TRBJ1-4; 7 nucleotides line up with TRBD1. V shed 4 bases and J 6 bases; nucleotides not matched to a gene: 8. Per germline, CDR1 MGHRA and CDR2 YSYEKL. This CDR3 contains 15 residues. The CDR3 loop is CASSLTGVVDEKLFF. The CDR3 region has the DNA TGCGCCAGCAGCCTTACAGGGGTAGTAGATGAAAAACTGTTTTTT.

The V call is TRBV6-5, the J call TRBJ1-5; D is undetermined. Germline values: CDR1 MNHEY, CDR2 SVGAGI. CDR3 length: 14 amino acids. V lost 6 bases and J lost 3, with 12 bases in between. As DNA, the CDR3 is TGTGCCAGCAGCGCCGGCAGCTACAATCAGCCCCAGCATTTT. This translates into CASSAGSYNQPQHF.

A few counts support this clonotype. The chain links TRBV11-2 to TRBJ2-5; the D gene is possibly TRBD2 (6 bases). Germline CDR1 and CDR2: SGHAT and FQNNGV. Trimming took 5 bases from V and 4 from J, leaving 17 bases between them. CDR3 length: 15 amino acids. Here the CDR3 reads CASSRPGAGLETQYF. The CDR3 DNA reads TGTGCCAGCAGCCGCCCGGGAGCGGGCTTAGAGACCCAGTACTTC.

This rearrangement joins TRBV12-3 or TRBV12-4 to TRBJ1-6; D is unclear. V gave up 6 bases and J gave up 9 bases, with 12 bases separating them. The CDR3 consists of 13 residues. DNA of the CDR3: TGTGCCAGCAGCTCGGCTTACGGTTCACCCCTCCACTTT. Amino acid sequence: CASSSAYGSPLHF.

The chain has TRBV7-9 and TRBJ2-1, with D possibly being TRBD1 or TRBD2 (5 bases each). V was shortened by 3 bases and J by 4 bases, with 16 bases between the two germline ends. The CDR3 is 16 residues long. CDR1 is SEHNR and CDR2 is FQNEAQ in the germline V gene (reference sequence). The CDR3 DNA sequence: TGTGCCAGCAGCTTTGGGTCGCGACAGCGGTACAATGAGCAGTTCTTC. As protein: CASSFGSRQRYNEQFF.

This clonotype showed up many times. This chain joins TRBV7-2 and TRBJ2-5; TRBD1 matches 10 bases. The CDR3 sequence is 13 residues long. From germline, CDR1 is SGHTA and CDR2 FQGNSA. J lost 4 bases, V lost 5 bases, and 1 base had no gene match. CDR3 bases: TGTGCCAGCAGCCGGGACAGGGGAGAGACCCAGTACTTC. This translates into CASSRDRGETQYF.

This chain uses TRBV6-4 with TRBJ1-1; 11 positions agree with TRBD1. Trimming at V came to 6 bases and at J to 2 bases, leaving 2 bases not matched to a gene. This CDR3 region has 14 residues. CDR1 is MRHNA and CDR2 is SNTAGT in the germline V gene. CDR3 sequence reads: CASSRTGGNTEAFF. DNA of the CDR3: TGTGCCAGCAGCAGGACAGGGGGCAACACTGAAGCTTTCTTT.

This clonotype has a handful of counts. CDR3 nucleotide sequence: TGTGCCAGCAAAGACTACTACGAGCAGTACTTC. Translating gives CASKDYYEQYF. The chain employs TRBV28 and TRBJ2-7, with D perhaps matching TRBD2 (5 bases). This CDR3 is 11 amino acids long. V was clipped by 7 bases and J by 3 bases, with 7 bases between them. The germline CDR1 and CDR2 sequences are MDHEN and SYDVKM.

This clonotype has a handful of counts. The genes are TRBV20-1 and TRBJ2-1; D is possibly TRBD2 (6 bases). CDR3 length: 16 amino acids. Germline V gene data show CDR1 as DFQATT and CDR2 as SNEGSKA (reference sequence). V was trimmed by 0 bases and J by 0 bases, leaving 12 bases between them. The CDR3, as DNA: TGCAGTGCTAGAGATCGCGGGGCGAGCTCCTACAATGAGCAGTTCTTC. This translates into CSARDRGASSYNEQFF.

This clonotype was counted a few times. The chain joins TRBV11-2 to TRBJ2-1; 9 nucleotides match TRBD2. V shed 5 bases and J 7 bases; nucleotides not matched to a gene: 9. CDR1 and CDR2 from the germline V gene are SGHAT and FQNNGV. This CDR3 is 15 amino acids long. CDR3 in DNA: TGTGCCAGCAGCCCGATTGGCGGGAGGGCGAATGAGCAGTTCTTC. It encodes CASSPIGGRANEQFF.

This sequence joins TRBV7-2 and TRBJ1-1, with 7 bases aligning to TRBD1. The ends lost 6 bases at V and 5 bases at J; junction bases unmatched: 9. CDR1 SGHTA and CDR2 FQGNSA come from the germline V gene. CDR3 length equals 14 residues. The CDR3 DNA follows: TGTGCCAGCAGAACTCAGGGGGGGCGGACTGAAGCTTTCTTT. It is translated as CASRTQGGRTEAFF.